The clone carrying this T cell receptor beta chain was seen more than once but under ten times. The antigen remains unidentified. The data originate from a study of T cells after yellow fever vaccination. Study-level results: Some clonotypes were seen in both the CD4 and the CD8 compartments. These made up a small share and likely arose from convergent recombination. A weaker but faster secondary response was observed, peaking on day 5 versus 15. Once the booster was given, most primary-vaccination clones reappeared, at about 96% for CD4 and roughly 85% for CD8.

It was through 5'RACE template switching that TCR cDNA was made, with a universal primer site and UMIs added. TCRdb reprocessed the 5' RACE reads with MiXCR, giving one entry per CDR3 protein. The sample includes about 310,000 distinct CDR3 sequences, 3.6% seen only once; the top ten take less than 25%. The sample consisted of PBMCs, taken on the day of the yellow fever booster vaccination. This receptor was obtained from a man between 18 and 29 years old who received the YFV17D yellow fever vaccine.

The DNA for the CDR3 is TGTGCCAGCAGCCTCCGGGATCCCCCTCAAGACACGCAGTATTTT. Protein product: CASSLRDPPQDTQYF. The chain is built from TRBV21-1 and TRBJ2-3; TRBD1, the table's D call, was not compared with the DNA. TRBV21-1 is given as a pseudogene. The CDR3 consists of 15 residues.